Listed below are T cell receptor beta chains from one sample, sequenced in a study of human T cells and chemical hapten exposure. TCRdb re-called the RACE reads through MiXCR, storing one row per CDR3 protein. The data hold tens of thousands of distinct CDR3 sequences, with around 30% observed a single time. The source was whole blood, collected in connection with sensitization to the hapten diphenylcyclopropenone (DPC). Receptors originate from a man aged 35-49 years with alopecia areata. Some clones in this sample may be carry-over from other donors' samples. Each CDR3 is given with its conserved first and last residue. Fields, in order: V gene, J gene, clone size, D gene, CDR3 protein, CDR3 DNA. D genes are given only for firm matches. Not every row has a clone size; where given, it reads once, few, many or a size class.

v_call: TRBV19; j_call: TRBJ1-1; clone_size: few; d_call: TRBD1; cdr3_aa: CATGPPGQGVFRLNTEAFF; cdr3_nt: TGTGCCACCGGGCCTCCGGGACAGGGAGTTTTCCGCTTGAACACTGAAGCTTTCTTT
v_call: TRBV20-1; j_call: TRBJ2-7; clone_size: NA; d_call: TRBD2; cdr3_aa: CSARDERELTYEQYF; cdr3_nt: TGCAGTGCTAGAGATGAGCGGGAGTTAACCTACGAGCAGTACTTC
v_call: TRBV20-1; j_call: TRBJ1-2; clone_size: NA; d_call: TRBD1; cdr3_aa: CSAWDSSGYGYTF; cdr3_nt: TGCAGTGCTTGGGACAGTTCGGGCTATGGCTACACCTTC
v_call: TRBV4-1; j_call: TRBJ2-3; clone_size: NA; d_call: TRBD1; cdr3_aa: CASSQGRWTGGGTDTQYF; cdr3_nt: TGCGCCAGCAGCCAAGGTCGTTGGACAGGGGGCGGCACAGATACGCAGTATTTT
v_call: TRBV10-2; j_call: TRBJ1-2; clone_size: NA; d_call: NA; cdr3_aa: CASSADGNYGYTF; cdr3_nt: TGCGCCAGCAGTGCGGACGGGAACTATGGCTACACCTTC
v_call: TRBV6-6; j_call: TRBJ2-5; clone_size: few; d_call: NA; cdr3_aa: CASSYPAGVQETQYF; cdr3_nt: TGTGCCAGCAGTTACCCGGCGGGTGTTCAAGAGACCCAGTACTTC
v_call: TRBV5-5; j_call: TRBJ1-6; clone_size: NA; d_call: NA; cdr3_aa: CASSLEGPNSPLHF; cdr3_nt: TGTGCCAGCAGCTTGGAAGGGCCCAATTCACCCCTCCACTTT
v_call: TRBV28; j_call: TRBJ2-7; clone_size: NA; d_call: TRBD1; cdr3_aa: CASSSDRPITDYEQYF; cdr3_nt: TGTGCCAGCAGCTCGGACAGGCCGATTACGGATTACGAGCAGTACTTC
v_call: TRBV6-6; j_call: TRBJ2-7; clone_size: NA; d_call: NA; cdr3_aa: CASSYSGENYEQYF; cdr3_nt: TGTGCCAGCAGTTACTCGGGGGAAAATTACGAGCAGTACTTC
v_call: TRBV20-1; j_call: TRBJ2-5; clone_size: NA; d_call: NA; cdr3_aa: CSARRREEIQETQYF; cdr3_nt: TGCAGTGCTAGAAGGCGGGAAGAAATCCAAGAGACCCAGTACTTC
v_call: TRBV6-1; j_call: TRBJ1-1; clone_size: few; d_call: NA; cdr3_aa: CASSSFMAALEAFF; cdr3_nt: TGTGCCAGCAGTAGTTTTATGGCGGCTCTTGAAGCTTTCTTT
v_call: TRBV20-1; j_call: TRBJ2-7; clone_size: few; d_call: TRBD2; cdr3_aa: CSARENSGRAWSTEQYF; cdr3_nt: TGCAGTGCTAGAGAGAATAGCGGGAGGGCCTGGTCTACCGAGCAGTACTTC
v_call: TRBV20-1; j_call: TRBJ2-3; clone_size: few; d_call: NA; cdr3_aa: CSARGWTDTQYF; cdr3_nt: TGCAGTGCTAGGGGTTGGACAGATACGCAGTATTTT
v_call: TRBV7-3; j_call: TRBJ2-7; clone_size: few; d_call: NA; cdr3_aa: CASSPAQDGEQYF; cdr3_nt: TGTGCCAGCAGCCCAGCACAGGACGGCGAGCAGTACTTC
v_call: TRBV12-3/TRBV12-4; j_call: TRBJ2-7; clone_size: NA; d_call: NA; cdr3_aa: CASSLGGRTYEQYF; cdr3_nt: TGTGCCAGCAGTTTAGGAGGGAGGACTTACGAGCAGTACTTC
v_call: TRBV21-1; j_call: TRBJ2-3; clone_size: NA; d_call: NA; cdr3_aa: CASTRKGDPLVAGPDTQYF; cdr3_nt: TGTGCCAGCACCAGAAAGGGGGACCCTTTAGTAGCGGGGCCAGATACGCAGTATTTT
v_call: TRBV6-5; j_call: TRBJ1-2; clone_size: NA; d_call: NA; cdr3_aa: CASSYSPYSGYGYTF; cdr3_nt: TGTGCCAGCAGTTACTCCCCTTACAGTGGTTATGGCTACACCTTC
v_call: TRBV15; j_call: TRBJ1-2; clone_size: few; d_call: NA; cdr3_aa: CATSRDRGGSGYGYTF; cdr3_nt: TGTGCCACCAGCAGAGATCGGGGAGGATCCGGATATGGCTACACCTTC
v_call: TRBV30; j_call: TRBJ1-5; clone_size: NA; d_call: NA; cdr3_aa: CAWSGGGGQPQHF; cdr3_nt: TGTGCCTGGAGTGGCGGGGGTGGACAGCCCCAGCATTTT
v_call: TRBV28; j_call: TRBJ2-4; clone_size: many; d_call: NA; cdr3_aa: CASRSLDIQYF; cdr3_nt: TGTGCCAGCAGGTCGTTAGACATTCAGTACTTC
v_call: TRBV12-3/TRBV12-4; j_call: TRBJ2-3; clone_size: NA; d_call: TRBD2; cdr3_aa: CASSLSGTSNTDTQYF; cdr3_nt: TGTGCCAGCAGTTTGAGTGGGACTAGCAACACAGATACGCAGTATTTT
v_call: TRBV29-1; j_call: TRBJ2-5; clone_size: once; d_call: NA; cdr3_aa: CSVLSGPGEQYF; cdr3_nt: TGCAGCGTTCTTAGCGGACCGGGGGAACAGTACTTC
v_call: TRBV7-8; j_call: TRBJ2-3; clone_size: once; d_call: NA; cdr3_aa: CASSWPHIEEATDTQYF; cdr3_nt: TGTGCCAGCAGCTGGCCCCATATTGAAGAGGCTACAGATACGCAGTATTTT
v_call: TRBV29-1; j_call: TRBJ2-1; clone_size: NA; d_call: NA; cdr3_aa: CSVERGGGYNEQFF; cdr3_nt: TGCAGCGTTGAAAGGGGAGGGGGGTACAATGAGCAGTTCTTC
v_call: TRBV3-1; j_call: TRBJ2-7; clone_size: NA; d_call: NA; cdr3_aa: CASSQGRSYEQYF; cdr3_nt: TGTGCCAGCAGCCAAGGACGCTCCTACGAGCAGTACTTC
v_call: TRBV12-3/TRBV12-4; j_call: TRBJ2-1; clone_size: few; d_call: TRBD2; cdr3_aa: CASTQGEGGPLDEQFF; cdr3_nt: TGTGCCAGCACCCAAGGGGAGGGAGGACCATTGGATGAGCAGTTCTTC
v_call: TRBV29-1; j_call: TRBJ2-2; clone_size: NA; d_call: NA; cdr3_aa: CSAGYTGELFF; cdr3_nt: TGCAGCGCAGGGTACACCGGGGAGCTGTTTTTT
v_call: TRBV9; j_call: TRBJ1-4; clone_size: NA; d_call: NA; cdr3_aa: CASSGSPSSREKLFF; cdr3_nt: TGTGCCAGCAGCGGATCCCCCAGCAGTCGGGAAAAACTGTTTTTT
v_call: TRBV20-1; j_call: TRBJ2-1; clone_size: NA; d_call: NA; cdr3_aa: CSARDPRVGSSYNEQFF; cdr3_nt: TGCAGTGCTAGAGATCCCCGGGTTGGCAGCTCCTACAATGAGCAGTTCTTC
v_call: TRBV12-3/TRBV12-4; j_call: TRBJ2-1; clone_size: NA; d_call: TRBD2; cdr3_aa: CASSPQAGVNNEQFF; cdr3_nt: TGTGCCAGCAGTCCGCAAGCGGGAGTCAACAATGAGCAGTTCTTC
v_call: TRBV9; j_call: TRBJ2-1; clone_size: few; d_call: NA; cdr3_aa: CASTAQYGEQFF; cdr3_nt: TGTGCCAGCACCGCCCAATATGGTGAGCAGTTCTTC
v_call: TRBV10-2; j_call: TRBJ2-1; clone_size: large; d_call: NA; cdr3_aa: CASSESGGYNEQFF; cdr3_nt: TGCGCCAGCAGTGAGTCAGGGGGTTACAATGAGCAGTTCTTC